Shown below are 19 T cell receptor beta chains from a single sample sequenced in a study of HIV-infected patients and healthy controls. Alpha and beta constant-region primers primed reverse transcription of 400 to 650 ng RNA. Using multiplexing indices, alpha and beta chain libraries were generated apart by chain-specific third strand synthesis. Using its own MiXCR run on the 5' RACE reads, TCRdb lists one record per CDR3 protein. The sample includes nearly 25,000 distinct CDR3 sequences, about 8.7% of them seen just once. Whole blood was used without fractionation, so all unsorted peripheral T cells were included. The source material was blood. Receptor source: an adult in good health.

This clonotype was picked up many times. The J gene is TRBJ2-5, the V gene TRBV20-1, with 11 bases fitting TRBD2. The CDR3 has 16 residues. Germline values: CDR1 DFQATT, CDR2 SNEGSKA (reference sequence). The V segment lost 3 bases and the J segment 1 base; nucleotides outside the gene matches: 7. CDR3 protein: CSARGTSGATQETQYF. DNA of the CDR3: TGCAGTGCTAGGGGGACTAGCGGAGCGACCCAAGAGACCCAGTACTTC.

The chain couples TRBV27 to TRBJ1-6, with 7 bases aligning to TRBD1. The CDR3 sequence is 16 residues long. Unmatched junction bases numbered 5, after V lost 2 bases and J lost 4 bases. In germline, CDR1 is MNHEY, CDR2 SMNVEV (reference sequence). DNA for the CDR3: TGTGCCAGCAGTTTAGAACCGGGACAGTATAATTCACCCCTCCACTTT. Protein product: CASSLEPGQYNSPLHF.

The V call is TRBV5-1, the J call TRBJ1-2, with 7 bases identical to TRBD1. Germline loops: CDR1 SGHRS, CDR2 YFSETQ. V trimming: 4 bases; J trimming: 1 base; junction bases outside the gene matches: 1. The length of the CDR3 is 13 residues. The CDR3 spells CASSRDSNYGYTF. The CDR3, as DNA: TGCGCCAGCAGCAGGGACAGTAACTATGGCTACACCTTC.

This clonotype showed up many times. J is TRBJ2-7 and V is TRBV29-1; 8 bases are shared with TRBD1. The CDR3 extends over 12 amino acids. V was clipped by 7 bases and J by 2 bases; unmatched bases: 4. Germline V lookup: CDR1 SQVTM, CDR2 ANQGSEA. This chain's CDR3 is CSAGTGTYEQYF. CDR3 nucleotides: TGCAGCGCCGGGACAGGAACCTACGAGCAGTACTTC.

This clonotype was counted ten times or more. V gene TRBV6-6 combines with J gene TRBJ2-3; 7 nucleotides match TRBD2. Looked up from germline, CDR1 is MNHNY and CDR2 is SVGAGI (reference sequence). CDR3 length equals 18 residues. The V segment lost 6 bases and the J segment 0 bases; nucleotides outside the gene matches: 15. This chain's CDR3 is CASRSRLALDRSTDTQYF. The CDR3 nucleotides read TGTGCCAGCAGGTCAAGACTAGCCTTAGACCGGAGCACAGATACGCAGTATTTT.

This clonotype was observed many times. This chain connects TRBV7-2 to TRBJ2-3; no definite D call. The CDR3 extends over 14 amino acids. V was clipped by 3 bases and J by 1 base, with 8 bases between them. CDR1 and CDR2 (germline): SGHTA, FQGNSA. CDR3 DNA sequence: TGTGCCAGCAGCTTCAGCGAGCGCACAGATACGCAGTATTTT. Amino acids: CASSFSERTDTQYF.

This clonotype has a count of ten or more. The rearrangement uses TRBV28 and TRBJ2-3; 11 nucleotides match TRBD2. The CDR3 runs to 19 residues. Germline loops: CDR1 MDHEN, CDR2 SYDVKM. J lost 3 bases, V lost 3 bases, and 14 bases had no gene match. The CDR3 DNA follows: TGTGCCAGCAGTTTCCCCCCCCCTCTAGCGGGGGGAGGTACAGATACGCAGTATTTT. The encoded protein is CASSFPPPLAGGGTDTQYF. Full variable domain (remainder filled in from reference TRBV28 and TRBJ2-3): DVKVTQSSRYLVKRTGEKVFLECVQDMDHENMFWYRQDPGLGLRLIYFSYDVKMKEKGDIPEGYSVSREKKERFSLILESASTNQTSMYLCASSFPPPLAGGGTDTQYFGPGTRLTVL.

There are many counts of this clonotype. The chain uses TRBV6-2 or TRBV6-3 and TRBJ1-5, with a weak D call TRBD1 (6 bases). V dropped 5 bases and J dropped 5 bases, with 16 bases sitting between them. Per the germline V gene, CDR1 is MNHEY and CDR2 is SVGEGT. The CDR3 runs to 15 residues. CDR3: CASSTPQGTHQPQHF. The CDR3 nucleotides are TGTGCCAGCAGTACACCTCAGGGGACGCATCAGCCCCAGCATTTT.

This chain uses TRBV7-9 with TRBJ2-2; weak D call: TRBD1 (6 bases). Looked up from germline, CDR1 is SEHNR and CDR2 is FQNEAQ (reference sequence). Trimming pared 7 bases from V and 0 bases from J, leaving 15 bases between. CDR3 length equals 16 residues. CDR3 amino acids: CASTPSTGPNTGELFF. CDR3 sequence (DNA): TGTGCCAGCACCCCCTCGACAGGCCCGAACACCGGGGAGCTGTTTTTT. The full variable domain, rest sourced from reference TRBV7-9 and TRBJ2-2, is DTGVSQNPRHKITKRGQNVTFRCDPISEHNRLYWYRQTLGQGPEFLTYFQNEAQLEKSRLLSDRFSAERPKGSFSTLEIQRTEQGDSAMYLCASTPSTGPNTGELFFGEGSRLTVL.

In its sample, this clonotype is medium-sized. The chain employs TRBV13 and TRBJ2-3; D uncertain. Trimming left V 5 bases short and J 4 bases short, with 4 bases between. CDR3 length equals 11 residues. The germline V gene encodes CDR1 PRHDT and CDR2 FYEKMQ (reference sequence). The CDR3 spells CASSVSDTQYF. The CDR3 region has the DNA TGTGCCAGCAGCGTATCAGATACGCAGTATTTT.

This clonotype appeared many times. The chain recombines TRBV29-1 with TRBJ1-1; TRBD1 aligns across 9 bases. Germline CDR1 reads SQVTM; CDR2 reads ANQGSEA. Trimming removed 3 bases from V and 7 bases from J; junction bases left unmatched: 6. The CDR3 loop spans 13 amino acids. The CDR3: CSVDPTGGGEAFF. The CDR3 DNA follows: TGCAGCGTTGATCCCACAGGGGGCGGTGAAGCTTTCTTT.

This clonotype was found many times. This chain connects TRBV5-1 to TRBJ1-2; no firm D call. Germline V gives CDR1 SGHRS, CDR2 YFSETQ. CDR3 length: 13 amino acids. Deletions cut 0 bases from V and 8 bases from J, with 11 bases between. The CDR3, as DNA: TGCGCCAGCAGCTTGGACTCCACCGAGGGCTACACCTTC. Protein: CASSLDSTEGYTF.

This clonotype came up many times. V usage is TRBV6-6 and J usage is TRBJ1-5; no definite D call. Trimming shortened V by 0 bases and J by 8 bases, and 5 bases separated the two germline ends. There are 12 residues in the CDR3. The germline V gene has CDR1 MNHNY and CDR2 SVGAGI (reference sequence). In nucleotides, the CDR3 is TGTGCCAGCAGTTACTCGAGCGAGCCCCAGCATTTT. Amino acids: CASSYSSEPQHF.

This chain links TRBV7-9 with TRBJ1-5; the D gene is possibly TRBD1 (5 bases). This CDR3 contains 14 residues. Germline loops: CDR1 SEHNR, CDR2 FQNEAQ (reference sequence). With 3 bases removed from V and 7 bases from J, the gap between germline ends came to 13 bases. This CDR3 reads CASSFGGRRQPQHF. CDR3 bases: TGTGCCAGCAGCTTTGGGGGTCGTCGGCAGCCCCAGCATTTT.

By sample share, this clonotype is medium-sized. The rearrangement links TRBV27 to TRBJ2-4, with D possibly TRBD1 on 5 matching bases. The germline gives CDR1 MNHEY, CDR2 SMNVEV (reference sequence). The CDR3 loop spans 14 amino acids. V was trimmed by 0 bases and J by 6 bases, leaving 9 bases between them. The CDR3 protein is CASSLSRVRNIQYF. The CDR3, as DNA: TGTGCCAGCAGTTTATCCAGGGTGCGAAACATTCAGTACTTC.

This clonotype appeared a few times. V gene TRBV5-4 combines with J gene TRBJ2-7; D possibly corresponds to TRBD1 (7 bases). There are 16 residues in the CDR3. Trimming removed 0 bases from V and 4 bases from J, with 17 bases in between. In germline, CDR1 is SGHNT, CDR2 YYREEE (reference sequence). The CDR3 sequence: CASSLAGGTVSYEQYF. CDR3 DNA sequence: TGTGCCAGCAGCTTGGCCGGAGGGACAGTGTCGTACGAGCAGTACTTC.

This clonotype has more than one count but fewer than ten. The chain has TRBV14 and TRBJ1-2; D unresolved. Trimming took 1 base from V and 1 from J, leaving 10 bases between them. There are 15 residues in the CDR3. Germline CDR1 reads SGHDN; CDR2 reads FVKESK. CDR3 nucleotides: TGTGCCAGCAGCCAAGTAGGGTCGGATAACTATGGCTACACCTTC. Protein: CASSQVGSDNYGYTF.

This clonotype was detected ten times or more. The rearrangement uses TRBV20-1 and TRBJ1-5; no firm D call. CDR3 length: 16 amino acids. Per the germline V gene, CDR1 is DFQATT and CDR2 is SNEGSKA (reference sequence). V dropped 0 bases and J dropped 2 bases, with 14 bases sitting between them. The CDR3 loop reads CSAREGLRGGNQPQHF. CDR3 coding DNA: TGCAGTGCTAGAGAGGGTCTCAGAGGAGGCAATCAGCCCCAGCATTTT.

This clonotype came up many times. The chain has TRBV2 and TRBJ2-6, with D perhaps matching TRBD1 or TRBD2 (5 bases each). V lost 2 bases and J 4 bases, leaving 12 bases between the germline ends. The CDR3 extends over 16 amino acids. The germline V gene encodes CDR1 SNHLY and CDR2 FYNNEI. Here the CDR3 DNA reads TGTGCCAGCAGTGAATTAGGGACCGGGGGGGCCAACGTCCTGACTTTC. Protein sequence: CASSELGTGGANVLTF.